This T cell receptor (beta chain) is from a study of blood T cell repertoires in COVID-19. Across the whole study: Samples came from the United States, Italy and Spain, spanning acute and convalescent COVID-19. The analysed material was cDNA or gDNA that came from T cells, B-cell-depleted T cells, or PBMCs.

Sequencing was performed with immunoSEQ multiplex PCR; in TCRdb, only in-frame clones are kept and a portion is missing. The sample contains over 200,000 clones, about 90% of which appear only once. The CDR3 runs 16 residues. CDR1 MNHEY and CDR2 SMNVEV come from the germline V gene (reference sequence). V shed 3 bases, J shed 8 bases, and the junction held 10 bases outside the gene matches. Seattle participants joined during active infection and were tracked over time. The rearrangement uses TRBV27 and TRBJ2-2; 9 bases align to TRBD1. The sample taken for sequencing was peripheral blood. The clonotype was recovered from a man between 60 and 75 years old with COVID-19, enrolled during active disease. The CDR3 sequence: CASSFYPGQGLGELFF. In DNA, the CDR3 is TGTGCCAGCAGTTTTTATCCGGGACAGGGACTAGGGGAGCTGTTTTTT.